This T cell receptor (beta chain) was identified in a study of cytotoxic CD8 clonotypes in ibrutinib-treated CLL. General study results and limits: Under therapy, public clonotypes either contracted or stayed stable, and they were uncommon. Clonality was elevated at ibrutinib response and had returned toward baseline at progression. Sampling times, which were not matched between the groups, differed between sustained-remission patients and progressing patients.

The ends lost 3 bases at V and 4 bases at J; junction bases unmatched: 6. CDR3 size: 16 residues. From germline, CDR1 is MNHEY and CDR2 SVGAGI. About this clone: Antigen: not known.

The intended depth for sequencing was 1 in 200,000 to 1 in 1 million T cells. Sequenced by immunoSEQ multiplex PCR; TCRdb stores in-frame clones only, minus some. Here the sample spans roughly 63,000 clones, 45% to 65% being singletons. The J gene is TRBJ2-1, the V gene TRBV6-5, with TRBD2 matching over 10 bases. The sample here was PBMCs, taken after 12 months of ibrutinib treatment. The TCR originated in a human donor with chronic lymphocytic leukemia. For the CDR3, the DNA is TGTGCCAGCAGTTATCTAGCGGGGGAATGGTACAATGAGCAGTTCTTC. It translates to CASSYLAGEWYNEQFF.